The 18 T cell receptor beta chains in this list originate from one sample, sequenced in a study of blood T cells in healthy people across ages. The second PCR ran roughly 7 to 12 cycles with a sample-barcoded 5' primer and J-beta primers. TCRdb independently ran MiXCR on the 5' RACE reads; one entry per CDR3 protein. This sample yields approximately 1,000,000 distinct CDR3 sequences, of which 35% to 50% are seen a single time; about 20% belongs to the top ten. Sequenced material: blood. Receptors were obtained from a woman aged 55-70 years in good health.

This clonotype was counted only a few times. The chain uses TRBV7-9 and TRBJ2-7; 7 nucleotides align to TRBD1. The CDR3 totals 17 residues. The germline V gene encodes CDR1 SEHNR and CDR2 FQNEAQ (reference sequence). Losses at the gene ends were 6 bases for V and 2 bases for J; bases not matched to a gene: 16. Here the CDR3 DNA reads TGTGCCAGCAGTTCCGGGACAGCGAGCCTTACTCCCTACGAGCAGTACTTC. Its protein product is CASSSGTASLTPYEQYF.

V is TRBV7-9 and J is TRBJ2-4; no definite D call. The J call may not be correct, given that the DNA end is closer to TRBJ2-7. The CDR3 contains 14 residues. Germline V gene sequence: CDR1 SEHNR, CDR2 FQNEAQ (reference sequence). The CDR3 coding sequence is TGTGCCAGCAGCGGGTACACCCAGCCCTACGAGCAGTACTTC. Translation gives CASSGYTQPYEQYF.

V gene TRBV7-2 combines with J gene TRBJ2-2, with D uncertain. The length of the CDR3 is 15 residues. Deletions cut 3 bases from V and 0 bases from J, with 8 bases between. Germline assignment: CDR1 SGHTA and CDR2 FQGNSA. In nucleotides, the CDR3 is TGTGCCAGCAGCTTCGGCCTCTCGAACACCGGGGAGCTGTTTTTT. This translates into CASSFGLSNTGELFF.

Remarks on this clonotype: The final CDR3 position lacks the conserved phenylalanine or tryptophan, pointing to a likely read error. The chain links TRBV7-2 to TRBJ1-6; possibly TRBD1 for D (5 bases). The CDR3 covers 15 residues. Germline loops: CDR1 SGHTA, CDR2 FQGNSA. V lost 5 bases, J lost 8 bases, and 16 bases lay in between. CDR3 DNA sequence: TGTGCCAGCAGCCTAACCCGGGACCGCTATTCACCCCTCCACTTA. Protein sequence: CASSLTRDRYSPLHL.

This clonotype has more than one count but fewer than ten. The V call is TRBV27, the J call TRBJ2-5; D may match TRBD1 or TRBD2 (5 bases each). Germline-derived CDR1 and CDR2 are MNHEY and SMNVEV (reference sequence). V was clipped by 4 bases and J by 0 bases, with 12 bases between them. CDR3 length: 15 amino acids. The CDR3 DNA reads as TGTGCCAGCAGTTGGGGGTCGAGCGACCAAGAGACCCAGTACTTC. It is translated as CASSWGSSDQETQYF.

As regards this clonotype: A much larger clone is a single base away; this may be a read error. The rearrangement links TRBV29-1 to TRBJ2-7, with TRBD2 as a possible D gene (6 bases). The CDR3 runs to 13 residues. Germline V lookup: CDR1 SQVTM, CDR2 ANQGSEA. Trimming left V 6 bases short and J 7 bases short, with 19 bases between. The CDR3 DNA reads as TGCAGCGTCGCTGGGGACTCACGGTATGAGCAGTACTTC. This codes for CSVAGDSRYEQYF.

The CDR3 region has the DNA TGCAGTGCTAGAGAGGGCGGGAATGGGTGGGAGACCCAGTACTTC. Encoded protein: CSAREGGNGWETQYF. The genes are TRBV20-1 and TRBJ2-5; a weak D match, TRBD2 (6 bases). Germline CDR1 DFQATT, CDR2 SNEGSKA (reference sequence). Trimming took off 0 bases at V and 5 bases at J, with 16 bases between the two ends. The CDR3 runs 15 residues.

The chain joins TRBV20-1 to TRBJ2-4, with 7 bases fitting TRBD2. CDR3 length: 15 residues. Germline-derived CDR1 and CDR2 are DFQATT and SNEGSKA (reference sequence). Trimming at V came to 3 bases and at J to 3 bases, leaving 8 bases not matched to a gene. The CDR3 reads CSASGGNFLKNIQYF. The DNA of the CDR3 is TGCAGTGCTAGCGGGGGGAACTTTCTCAAAAACATTCAGTACTTC.

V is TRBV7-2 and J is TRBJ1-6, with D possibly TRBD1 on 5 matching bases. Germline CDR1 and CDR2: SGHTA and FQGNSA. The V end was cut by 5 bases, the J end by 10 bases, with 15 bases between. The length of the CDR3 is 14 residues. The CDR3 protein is CASSLEGTLSPLHF. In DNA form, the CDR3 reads TGTGCCAGCAGCCTCGAAGGGACGCTGTCACCCCTCCACTTT.

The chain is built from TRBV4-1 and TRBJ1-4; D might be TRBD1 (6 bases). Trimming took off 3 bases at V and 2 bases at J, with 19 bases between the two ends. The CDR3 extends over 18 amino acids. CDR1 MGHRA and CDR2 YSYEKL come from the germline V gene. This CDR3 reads CASSHGGFLGATNEKLFF. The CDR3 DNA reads TGCGCCAGCAGCCACGGCGGATTCCTGGGGGCTACTAATGAAAAACTGTTTTTT.

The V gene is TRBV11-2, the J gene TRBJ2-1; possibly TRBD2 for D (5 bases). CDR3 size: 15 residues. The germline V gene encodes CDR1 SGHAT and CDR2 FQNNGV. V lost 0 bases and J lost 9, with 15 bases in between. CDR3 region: CASSLDRLMLGEQFF. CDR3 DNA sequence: TGTGCCAGCAGCTTAGATCGACTAATGCTAGGTGAGCAGTTCTTC.

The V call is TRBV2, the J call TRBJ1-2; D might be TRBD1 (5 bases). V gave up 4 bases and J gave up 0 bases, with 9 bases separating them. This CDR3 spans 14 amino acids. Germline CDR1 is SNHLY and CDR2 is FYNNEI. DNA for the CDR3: TGTGCCAGCAGTGCGACAGAAGCTAACTATGGCTACACCTTC. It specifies CASSATEANYGYTF.

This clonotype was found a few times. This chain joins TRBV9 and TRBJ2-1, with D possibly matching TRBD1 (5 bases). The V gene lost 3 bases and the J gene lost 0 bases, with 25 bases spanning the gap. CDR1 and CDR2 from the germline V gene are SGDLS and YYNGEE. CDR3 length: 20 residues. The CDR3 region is CASSGAGGWGRTSSYNEQFF. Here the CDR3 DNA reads TGTGCCAGCAGCGGCGCAGGTGGTTGGGGCAGGACGAGCTCCTACAATGAGCAGTTCTTC.

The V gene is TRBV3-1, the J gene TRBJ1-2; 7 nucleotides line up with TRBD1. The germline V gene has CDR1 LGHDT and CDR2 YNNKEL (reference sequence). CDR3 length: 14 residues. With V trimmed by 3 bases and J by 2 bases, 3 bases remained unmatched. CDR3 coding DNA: TGTGCCAGCAGCCACTGGGACAGCAACTATGGCTACACCTTC. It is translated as CASSHWDSNYGYTF.

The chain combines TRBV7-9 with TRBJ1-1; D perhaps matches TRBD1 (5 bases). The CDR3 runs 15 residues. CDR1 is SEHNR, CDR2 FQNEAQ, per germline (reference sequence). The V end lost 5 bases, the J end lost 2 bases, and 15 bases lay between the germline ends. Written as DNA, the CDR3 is TGTGCCAGCAGCGCGAGGACAAGGGATAACACTGAAGCTTTCTTT. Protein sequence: CASSARTRDNTEAFF.

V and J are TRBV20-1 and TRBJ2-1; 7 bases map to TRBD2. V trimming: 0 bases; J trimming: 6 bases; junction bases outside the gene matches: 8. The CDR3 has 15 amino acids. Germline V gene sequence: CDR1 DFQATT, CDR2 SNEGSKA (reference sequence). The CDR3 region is CSARESGNPFNEQFF. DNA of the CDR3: TGCAGTGCTAGAGAAAGCGGGAACCCTTTCAATGAGCAGTTCTTC.

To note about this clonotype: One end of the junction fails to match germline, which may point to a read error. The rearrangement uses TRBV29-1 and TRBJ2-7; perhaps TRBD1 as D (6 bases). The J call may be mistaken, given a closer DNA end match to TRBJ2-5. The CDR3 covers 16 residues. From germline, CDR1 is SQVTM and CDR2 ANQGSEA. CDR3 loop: CGVVLAVGALTETQYF. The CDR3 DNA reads TGCGGCGTTGTTTTAGCAGTGGGGGCGCTTACAGAGACCCAGTACTTC.

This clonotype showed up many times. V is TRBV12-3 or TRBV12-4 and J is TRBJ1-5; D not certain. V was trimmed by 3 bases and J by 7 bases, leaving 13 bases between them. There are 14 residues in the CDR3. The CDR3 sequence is CASSFRGRGQPQHF. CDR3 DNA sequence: TGTGCCAGCAGTTTTCGGGGTCGGGGACAGCCCCAGCATTTT.